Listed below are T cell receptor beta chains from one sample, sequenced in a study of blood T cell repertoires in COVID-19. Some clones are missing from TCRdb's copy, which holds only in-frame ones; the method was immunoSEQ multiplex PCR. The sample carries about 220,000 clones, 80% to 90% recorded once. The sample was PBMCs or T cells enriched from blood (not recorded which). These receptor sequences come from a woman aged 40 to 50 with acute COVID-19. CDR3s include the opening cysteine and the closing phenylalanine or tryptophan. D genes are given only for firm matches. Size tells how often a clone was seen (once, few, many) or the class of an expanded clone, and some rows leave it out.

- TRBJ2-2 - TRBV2 CASSEHRVNTGELFF TGTGCCAGCAGTGAACATCGGGTGAACACCGGGGAGCTGTTTTTT
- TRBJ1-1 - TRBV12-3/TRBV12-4 CASSSFSGAEAFF TGTGCCAGCTCAAGTTTTAGCGGGGCTGAAGCTTTCTTT
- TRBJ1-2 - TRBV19 CASSGAPGGGYTF TGTGCCAGTAGTGGGGCCCCTGGGGGGGGCTACACCTTC
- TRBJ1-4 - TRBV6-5 CASSDTGSPNEKLFF TGTGCCAGCAGCGATACAGGGTCGCCTAATGAAAAACTGTTTTTT
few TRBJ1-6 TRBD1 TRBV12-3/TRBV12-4 CASQGVFGSPLHF TGTGCCAGCCAGGGGGTATTCGGATCACCCCTCCACTTT
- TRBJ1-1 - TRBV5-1 CASSTGSKNTEAFF TGCGCCAGCAGTACGGGGTCTAAGAACACTGAAGCTTTCTTT
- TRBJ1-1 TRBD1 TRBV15 CATSAWDRGHSEAFF TGTGCCACCAGCGCGTGGGACAGGGGGCATTCTGAAGCTTTCTTT
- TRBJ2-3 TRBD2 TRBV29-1 CSVPGGNTQYF TGCAGCGTTCCCGGGGGGAATACGCAGTATTTT
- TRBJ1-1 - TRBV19 CASSRQGSEAFF TGTGCCAGTAGTAGGCAGGGTTCTGAAGCTTTCTTT
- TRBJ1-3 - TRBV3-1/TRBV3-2 CASSPWDCSGNTIYF TGTGCCAGCAGCCCATGGGACTGCTCTGGAAACACCATATATTTT
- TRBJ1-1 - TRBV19 CASRSGVWLNTEAFF TGTGCCAGTAGGAGCGGCGTGTGGTTGAACACTGAAGCTTTCTTT
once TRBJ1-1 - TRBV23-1 CASTLNRAQF TGCGCCAGCACCTTAAACAGGGCTCAGTTC
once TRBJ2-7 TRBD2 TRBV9 CASSGTSGDYEQYF TGTGCCAGCAGCGGGACTAGCGGTGACTACGAGCAGTACTTC
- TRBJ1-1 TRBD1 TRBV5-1 CASSLDRGDTEAFF TGCGCCAGCAGCTTGGACAGGGGAGACACTGAAGCTTTCTTT
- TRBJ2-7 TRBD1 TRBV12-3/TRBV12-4 CASSTDRPYEQYF TGTGCCAGCAGCACGGACAGGCCCTACGAGCAGTACTTC
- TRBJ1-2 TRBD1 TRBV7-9 CASSLIPGQDGYTF TGTGCCAGCAGCTTAATCCCGGGACAGGATGGCTACACCTTC
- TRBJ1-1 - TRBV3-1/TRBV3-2 CASSHYDRNTEAFF TGTGCCAGCAGCCACTATGACAGGAACACTGAAGCTTTCTTT
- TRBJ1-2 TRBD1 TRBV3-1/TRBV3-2 CASSQDWDRADYGYTF TGTGCCAGCAGCCAAGATTGGGACAGGGCGGACTATGGCTACACCTTC
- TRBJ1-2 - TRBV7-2 CASSPRQAGNYGYTF TGTGCCAGCAGCCCGAGACAGGCTGGAAACTATGGCTACACCTTC
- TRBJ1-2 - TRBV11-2 CASSLGRGGYGYTF TGTGCCAGCAGCTTAGGCAGGGGCGGCTATGGCTACACCTTC
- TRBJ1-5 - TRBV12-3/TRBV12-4 CASSGHSQPQHF TGTGCCAGCAGCGGACATTCACAGCCCCAGCATTTT
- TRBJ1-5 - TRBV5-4 CASSPGTPYSNQPQHF TGTGCCAGCAGCCCAGGGACACCTTATAGCAATCAGCCCCAGCATTTT
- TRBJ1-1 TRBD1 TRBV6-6 CASSYDRVGTEAFF TGTGCCAGCAGTTACGACAGGGTCGGGACTGAAGCTTTCTTT
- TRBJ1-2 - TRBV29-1 CSVEELRRGPPYGYTF TGCAGCGTTGAAGAGTTAAGAAGGGGTCCTCCCTATGGCTACACCTTC
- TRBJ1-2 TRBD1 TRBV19 CASSIRQGHWDGYTF TGTGCCAGTAGTATCCGACAGGGACATTGGGATGGCTACACCTTC
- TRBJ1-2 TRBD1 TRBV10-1 CASSEYTQTGYYGYTF TGCGCCAGCAGTGAGTATACTCAGACAGGGTACTATGGCTACACCTTC
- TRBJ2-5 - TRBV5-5 CASSQDLRERLRIQETQYF TGTGCCAGCAGCCAGGACTTAAGGGAGAGACTACGGATCCAAGAGACCCAGTACTTC
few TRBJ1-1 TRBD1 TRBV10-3 CAISEKGARNTEAFF TGTGCCATCAGTGAGAAGGGGGCTAGGAACACTGAAGCTTTCTTT
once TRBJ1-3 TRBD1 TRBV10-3 CAISEQGAGNTIYF TGTGCCATCAGTGAACAGGGGGCTGGAAACACCATATATTTT
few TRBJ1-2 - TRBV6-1 CASSESSNYGYTF TGTGCCAGCAGTGAAAGCTCTAACTATGGCTACACCTTC
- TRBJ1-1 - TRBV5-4 CASTPKVGGTEAFF TGTGCCAGCACCCCAAAGGTGGGAGGGACTGAAGCTTTCTTT
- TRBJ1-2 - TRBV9 CASSVGTGPVINYGYTF TGTGCCAGCAGCGTAGGAACAGGTCCGGTGATTAACTATGGCTACACCTTC
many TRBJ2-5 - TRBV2 CASRKQGRETQYF TGTGCCAGCAGAAAACAGGGTAGGGAGACCCAGTACTTC
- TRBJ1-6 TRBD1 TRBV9 CASSSRGTGGTLHF TGTGCCAGCAGCTCCCGAGGGACAGGGGGGACCCTCCACTTT
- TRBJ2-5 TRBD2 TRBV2 CASGTSAGETQYF TGTGCCAGCGGGACTAGCGCGGGGGAGACCCAGTACTTC